What follows describes a single T cell receptor beta chain. Its target antigen remains unknown. One base away there is no much larger clone; base qualities are not given. The data are from a study of brain metastases from non-small cell lung cancer (dated by TCRdb to about 2019). At the level of the whole study: The study profiled the immune microenvironment of paired resected primary tumors and brain metastases taken from patients with non-small-cell lung cancer. Summary of the overall study and its limitations: T-cell clones appeared expanded in approximately 68% of brain metastases relative to the matched primary tumors. T-cell infiltration was lower in brain metastases than in primary tumors (P < 0.001). TCR repertoires were found to be largely shared between paired brain metastases and primary tumors, although sparse T-cell densities were observed in the brain metastases.

A total of approximately 40 patients with non-small-cell lung cancer that had been surgically resected, each with specimens from both a primary tumor and a brain metastasis, made up the cohort. Archival formalin-fixed, paraffin-embedded tissues were used as the tumor specimens. CDR1 and CDR2 are read off the germline V gene as MDHEN and SYDVKM. The CDR3 runs 13 amino acids, cysteine and phenylalanine included. Only the CDR3 DNA stays, 39 bases, in frame from base 1. The trim is 2 bases for V and 3 bases for J, with a gap of 8 bases between the germline ends. The library was produced with the immunoSEQ multiplex PCR assay. T-cell receptor beta chain repertoire sequencing was carried out together with a 770-gene immune expression panel. What TCRdb holds here is the immuneACCESS table cut down to in-frame rearrangements. Part of the clones is not present; checked against another copy, under half of the missing clones reflect an unresolved V gene, and the others are unexplained. The sample table holds about 7,400 clones, of which around four fifths were seen once. The top ten clones comprise about 4% of the sample.

The V and J segments used are TRBV28 and TRBJ2-7; a weak D assignment points to TRBD2 (6 bases agree). This clonotype originated in a donor aged 40 or over with non-small cell lung cancer. The sample was primary lung tumor tissue. The cell subset or site label for this specimen denotes: primary lung tumor paired with brain metastasis. The CDR3 protein: CASSLLGGYEQYF. DNA sequence: TGTGCCAGCAGTTTACTCGGGGGCTACGAGCAGTACTTC.